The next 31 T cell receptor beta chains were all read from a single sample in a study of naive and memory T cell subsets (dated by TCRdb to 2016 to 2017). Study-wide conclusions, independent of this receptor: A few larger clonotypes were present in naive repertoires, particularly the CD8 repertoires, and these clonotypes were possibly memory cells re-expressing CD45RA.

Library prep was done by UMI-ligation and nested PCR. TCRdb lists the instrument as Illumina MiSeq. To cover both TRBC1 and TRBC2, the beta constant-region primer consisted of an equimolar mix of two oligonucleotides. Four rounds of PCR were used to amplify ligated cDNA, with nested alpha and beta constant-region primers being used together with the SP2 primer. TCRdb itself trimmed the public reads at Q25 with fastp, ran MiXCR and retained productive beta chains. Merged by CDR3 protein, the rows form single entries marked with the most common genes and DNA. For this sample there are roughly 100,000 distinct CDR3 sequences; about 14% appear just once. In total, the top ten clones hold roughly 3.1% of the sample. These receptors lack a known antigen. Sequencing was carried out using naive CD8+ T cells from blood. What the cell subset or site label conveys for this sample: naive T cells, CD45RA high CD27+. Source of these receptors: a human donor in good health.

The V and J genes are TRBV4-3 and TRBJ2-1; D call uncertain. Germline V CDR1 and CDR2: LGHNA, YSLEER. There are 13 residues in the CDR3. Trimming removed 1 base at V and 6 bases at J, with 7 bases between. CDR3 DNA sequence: TGCGCCAGCAGCCAAGGACGGCCCAATGAGCAGTTCTTC. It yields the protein CASSQGRPNEQFF.

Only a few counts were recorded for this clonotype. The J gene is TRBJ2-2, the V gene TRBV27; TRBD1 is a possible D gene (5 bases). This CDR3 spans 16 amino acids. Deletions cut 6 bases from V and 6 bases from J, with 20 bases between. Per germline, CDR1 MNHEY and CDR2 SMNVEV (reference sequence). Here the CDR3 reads CASSPSQGGSAGELFF. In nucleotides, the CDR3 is TGTGCCAGCAGCCCCTCTCAGGGCGGTTCCGCCGGGGAGCTGTTTTTT.

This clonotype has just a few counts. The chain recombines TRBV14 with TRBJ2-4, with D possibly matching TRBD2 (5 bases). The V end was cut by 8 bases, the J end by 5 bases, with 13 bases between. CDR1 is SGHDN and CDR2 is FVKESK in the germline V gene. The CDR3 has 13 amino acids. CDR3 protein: CASGMTNQNIQYF. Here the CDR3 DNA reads TGTGCCAGCGGTATGACTAATCAAAACATTCAGTACTTC.

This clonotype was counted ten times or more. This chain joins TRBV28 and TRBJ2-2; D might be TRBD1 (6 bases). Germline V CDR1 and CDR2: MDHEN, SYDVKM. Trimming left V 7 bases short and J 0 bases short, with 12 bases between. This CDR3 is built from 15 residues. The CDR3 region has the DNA TGTGCCAGCACAAACGGGACAACGAACACCGGGGAGCTGTTTTTT. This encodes CASTNGTTNTGELFF.

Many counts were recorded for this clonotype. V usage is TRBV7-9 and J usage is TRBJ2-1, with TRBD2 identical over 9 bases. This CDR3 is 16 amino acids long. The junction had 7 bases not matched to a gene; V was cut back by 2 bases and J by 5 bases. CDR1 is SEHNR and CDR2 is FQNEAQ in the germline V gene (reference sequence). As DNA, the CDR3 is TGTGCCAGCAGCTTAAATGAGGCGGGAGGGGACAATGAGCAGTTCTTC. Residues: CASSLNEAGGDNEQFF.

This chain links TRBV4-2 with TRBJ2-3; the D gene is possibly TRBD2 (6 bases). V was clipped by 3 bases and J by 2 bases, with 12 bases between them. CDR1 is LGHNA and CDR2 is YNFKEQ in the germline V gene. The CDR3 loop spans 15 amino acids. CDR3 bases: TGTGCCAGCAGCCAGCTGGAGGGAAACACAGATACGCAGTATTTT. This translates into CASSQLEGNTDTQYF.

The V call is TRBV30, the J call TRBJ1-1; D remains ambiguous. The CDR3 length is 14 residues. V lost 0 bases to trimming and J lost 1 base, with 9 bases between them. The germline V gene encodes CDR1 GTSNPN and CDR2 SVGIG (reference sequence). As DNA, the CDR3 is TGTGCCTGGAGTGTAATCAGGCAGAACACTGAAGCTTTCTTT. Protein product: CAWSVIRQNTEAFF.

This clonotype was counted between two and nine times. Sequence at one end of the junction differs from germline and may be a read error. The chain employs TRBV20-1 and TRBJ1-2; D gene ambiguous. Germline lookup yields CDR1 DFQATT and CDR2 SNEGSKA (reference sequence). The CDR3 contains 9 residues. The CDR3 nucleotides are TGCAGTGCCCCACCCCTATGGGGCTTC. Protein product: CSAPPLWGF.

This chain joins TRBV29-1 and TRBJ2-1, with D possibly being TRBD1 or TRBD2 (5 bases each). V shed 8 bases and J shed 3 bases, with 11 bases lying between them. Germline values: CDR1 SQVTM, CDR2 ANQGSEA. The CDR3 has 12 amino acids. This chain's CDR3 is CSQGEYYNEQFF. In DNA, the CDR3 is TGCAGCCAAGGGGAGTACTACAATGAGCAGTTCTTC.

This CDR3 reads CASSQLAYQETQYF. As DNA, the CDR3 is TGTGCCAGCAGCCAACTCGCGTACCAAGAGACCCAGTACTTC. The gene calls are TRBV7-2 and TRBJ2-5; D remains unclear. Germline CDR1 SGHTA, CDR2 FQGNSA. CDR3 length equals 14 residues. Trimming stripped 5 bases from V and 0 bases from J, with 10 bases between.

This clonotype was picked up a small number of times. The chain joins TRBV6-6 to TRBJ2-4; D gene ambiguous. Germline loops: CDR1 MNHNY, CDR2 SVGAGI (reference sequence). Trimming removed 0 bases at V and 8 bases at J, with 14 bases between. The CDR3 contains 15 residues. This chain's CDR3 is CASSYSKGPLHIQYF. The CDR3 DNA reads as TGTGCCAGCAGTTACTCGAAAGGCCCCCTCCACATTCAGTACTTC.

CDR3 protein: CATSDLVGGADEQFF. The CDR3 nucleotides are TGTGCCACCAGTGATTTAGTCGGTGGGGCAGATGAGCAGTTCTTC. The rearrangement uses TRBV24-1 and TRBJ2-1, with D possibly TRBD1 on 5 matching bases. The CDR3 runs to 15 residues. V was cut by 1 base and J by 8 bases, with 14 bases left in between. Germline V gene sequence: CDR1 KGHDR, CDR2 SFDVKD.

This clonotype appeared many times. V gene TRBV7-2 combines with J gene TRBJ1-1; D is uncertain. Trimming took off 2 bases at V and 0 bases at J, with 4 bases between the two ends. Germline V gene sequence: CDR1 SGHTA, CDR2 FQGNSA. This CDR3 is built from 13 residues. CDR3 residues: CASSLIVNTEAFF. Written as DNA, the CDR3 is TGTGCCAGCAGCTTAATTGTGAACACTGAAGCTTTCTTT.

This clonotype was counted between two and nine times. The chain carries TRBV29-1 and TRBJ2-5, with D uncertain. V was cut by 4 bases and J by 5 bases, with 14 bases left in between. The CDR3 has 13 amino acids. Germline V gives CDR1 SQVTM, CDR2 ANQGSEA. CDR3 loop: CSVGKGRQETQYF. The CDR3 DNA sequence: TGCAGCGTTGGGAAAGGGCGGCAGGAGACCCAGTACTTC. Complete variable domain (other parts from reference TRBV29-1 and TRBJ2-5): SAVISQKPSRDICQRGTSLTIQCQVDSQVTMMFWYRQQPGQSLTLIATANQGSEATYESGFVIDKFPISRPNLTFSTLTVSNMSPEDSSIYLCSVGKGRQETQYFGPGTRLLVL.

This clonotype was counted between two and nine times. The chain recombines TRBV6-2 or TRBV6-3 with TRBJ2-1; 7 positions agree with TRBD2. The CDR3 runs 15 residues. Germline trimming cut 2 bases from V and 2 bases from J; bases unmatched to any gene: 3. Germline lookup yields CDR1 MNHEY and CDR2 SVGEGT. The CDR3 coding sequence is TGTGCCAGCAGTTACGGGGAGGGAACCTACAATGAGCAGTTCTTC. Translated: CASSYGEGTYNEQFF.

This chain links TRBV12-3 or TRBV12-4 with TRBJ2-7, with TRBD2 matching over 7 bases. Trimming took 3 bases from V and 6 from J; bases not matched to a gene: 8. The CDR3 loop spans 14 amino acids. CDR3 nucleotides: TGTGCCAGCAGTTTTTCTAGCGGCGCTTTCGAGCAGTACTTC. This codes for CASSFSSGAFEQYF.

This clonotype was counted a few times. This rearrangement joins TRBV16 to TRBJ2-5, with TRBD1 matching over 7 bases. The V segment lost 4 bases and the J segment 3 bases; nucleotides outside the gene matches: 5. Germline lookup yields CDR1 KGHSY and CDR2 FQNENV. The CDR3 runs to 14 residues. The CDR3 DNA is TGTGCCAGCAGCCCGGGGACAGACGAAGAGACCCAGTACTTC. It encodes CASSPGTDEETQYF.

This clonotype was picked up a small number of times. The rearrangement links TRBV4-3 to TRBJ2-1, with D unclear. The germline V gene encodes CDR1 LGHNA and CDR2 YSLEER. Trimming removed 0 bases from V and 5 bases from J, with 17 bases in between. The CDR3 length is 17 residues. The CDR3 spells CASSQDEPPTSHNEQFF. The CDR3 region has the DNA TGCGCCAGCAGCCAAGACGAGCCCCCGACAAGTCACAATGAGCAGTTCTTC.

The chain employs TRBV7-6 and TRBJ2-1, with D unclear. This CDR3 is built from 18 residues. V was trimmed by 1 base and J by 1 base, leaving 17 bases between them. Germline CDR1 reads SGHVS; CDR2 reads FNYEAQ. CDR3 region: CASSLVEGRGLSYNEQFF. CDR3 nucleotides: TGTGCCAGCAGCTTAGTAGAAGGTCGCGGTCTATCCTACAATGAGCAGTTCTTC.

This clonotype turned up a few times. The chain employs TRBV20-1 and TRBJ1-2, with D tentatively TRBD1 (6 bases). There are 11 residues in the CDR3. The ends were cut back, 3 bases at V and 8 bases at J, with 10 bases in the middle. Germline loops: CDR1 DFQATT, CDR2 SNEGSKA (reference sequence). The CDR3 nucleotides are TGCAGTGCTAGGGCGGGGGCAGGCTACACCTTC. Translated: CSARAGAGYTF.

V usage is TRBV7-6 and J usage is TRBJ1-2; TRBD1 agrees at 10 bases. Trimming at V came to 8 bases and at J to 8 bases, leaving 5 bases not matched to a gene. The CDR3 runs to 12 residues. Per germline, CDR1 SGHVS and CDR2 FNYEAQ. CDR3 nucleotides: TGTGCCAGCGTGGGGACAGGGGACGGCTACACCTTC. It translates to CASVGTGDGYTF.

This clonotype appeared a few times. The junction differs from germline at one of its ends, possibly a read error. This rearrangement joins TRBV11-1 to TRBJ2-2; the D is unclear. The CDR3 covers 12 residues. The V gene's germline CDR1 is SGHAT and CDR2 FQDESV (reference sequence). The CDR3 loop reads CASNLNTGELFF. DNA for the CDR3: TGTGCCAGCAACTTAAACACCGGGGAGCTGTTTTTT.

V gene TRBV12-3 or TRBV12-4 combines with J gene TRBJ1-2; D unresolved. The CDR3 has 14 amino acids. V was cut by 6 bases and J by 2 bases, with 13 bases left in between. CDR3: CASRTDNKNYGYTF. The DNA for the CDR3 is TGTGCCAGCAGGACCGACAATAAGAACTATGGCTACACCTTC.

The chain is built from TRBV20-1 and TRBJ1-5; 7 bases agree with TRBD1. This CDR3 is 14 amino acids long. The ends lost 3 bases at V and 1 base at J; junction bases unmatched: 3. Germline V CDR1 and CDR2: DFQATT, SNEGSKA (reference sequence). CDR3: CSARTGRSNQPQHF. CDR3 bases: TGCAGTGCTAGGACAGGGAGAAGCAATCAGCCCCAGCATTTT.

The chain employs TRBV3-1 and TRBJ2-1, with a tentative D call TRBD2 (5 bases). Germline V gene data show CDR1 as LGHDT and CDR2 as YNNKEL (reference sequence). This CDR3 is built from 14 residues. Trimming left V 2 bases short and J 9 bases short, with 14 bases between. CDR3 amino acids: CASSQRTERVEQFF. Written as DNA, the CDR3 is TGTGCCAGCAGCCAACGGACCGAGAGGGTTGAGCAGTTCTTC.

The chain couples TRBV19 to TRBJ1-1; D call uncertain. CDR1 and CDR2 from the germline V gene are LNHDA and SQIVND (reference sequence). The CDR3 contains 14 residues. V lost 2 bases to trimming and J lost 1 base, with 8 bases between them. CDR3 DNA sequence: TGTGCCAGTAGTATAATGGGCGCGAACACTGAAGCTTTCTTT. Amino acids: CASSIMGANTEAFF.

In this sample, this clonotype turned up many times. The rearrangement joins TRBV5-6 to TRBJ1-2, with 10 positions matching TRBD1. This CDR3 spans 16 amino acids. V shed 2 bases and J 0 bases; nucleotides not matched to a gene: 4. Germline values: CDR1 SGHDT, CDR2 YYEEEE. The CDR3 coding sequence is TGTGCCAGCAGCTTCCGGGACAGGGGCCCTAACTATGGCTACACCTTC. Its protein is CASSFRDRGPNYGYTF. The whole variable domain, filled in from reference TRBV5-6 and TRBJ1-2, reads DAGVTQSPTHLIKTRGQQVTLRCSPKSGHDTVSWYQQALGQGPQFIFQYYEEEERQRGNFPDRFSGHQFPNYSSELNVNALLLGDSALYLCASSFRDRGPNYGYTFGSGTRLTVV.

The CDR3 nucleotides read TGTGCCTGGACGGGACTTCAAAAGGCTTTCTTT. As protein: CAWTGLQKAFF. The chain employs TRBV30 and TRBJ1-1; D perhaps matches TRBD1 (5 bases). Deletions cut 4 bases from V and 11 bases from J, with 14 bases between. The germline V gene has CDR1 GTSNPN and CDR2 SVGIG (reference sequence). The CDR3 loop spans 11 amino acids.

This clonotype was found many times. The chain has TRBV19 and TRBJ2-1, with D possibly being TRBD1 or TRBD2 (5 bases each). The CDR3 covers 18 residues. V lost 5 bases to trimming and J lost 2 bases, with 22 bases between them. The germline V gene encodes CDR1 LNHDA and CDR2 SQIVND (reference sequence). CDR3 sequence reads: CASSFIPGRPSPYNEQFF. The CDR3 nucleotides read TGTGCCAGTAGTTTTATCCCAGGGAGACCTAGTCCCTACAATGAGCAGTTCTTC.

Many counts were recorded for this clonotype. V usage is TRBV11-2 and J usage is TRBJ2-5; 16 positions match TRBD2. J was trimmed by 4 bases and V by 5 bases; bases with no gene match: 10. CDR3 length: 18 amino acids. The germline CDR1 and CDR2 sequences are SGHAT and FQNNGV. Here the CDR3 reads CASSPAGTSGGARETQYF. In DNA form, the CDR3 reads TGTGCCAGCAGCCCCGCCGGGACTAGCGGGGGGGCCCGAGAGACCCAGTACTTC.

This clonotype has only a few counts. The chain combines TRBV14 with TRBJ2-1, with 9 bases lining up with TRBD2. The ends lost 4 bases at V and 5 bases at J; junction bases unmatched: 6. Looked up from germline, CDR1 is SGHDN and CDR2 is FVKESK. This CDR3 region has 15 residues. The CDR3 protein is CASSLLAGRNNEQFF. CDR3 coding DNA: TGTGCCAGCAGCCTTCTAGCGGGGAGGAACAATGAGCAGTTCTTC.